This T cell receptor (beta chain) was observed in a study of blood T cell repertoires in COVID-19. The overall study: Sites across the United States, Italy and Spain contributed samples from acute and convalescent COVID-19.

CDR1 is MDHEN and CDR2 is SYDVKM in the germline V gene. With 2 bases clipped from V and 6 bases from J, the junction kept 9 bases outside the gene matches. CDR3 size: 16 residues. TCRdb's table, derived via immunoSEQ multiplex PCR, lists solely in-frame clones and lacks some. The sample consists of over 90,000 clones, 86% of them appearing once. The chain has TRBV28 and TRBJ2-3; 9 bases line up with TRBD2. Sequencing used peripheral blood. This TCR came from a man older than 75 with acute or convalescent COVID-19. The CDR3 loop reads CASSLDWREGMDTQYF. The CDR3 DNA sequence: TGTGCCAGCAGTTTAGACTGGCGGGAGGGTATGGATACGCAGTATTTT.